This T cell receptor (beta chain) was captured in a study of CD8 T cells in Susac syndrome. The CDR3 covers 14 residues. Germline CDR1 is SGHRS and CDR2 is YFSETQ. The V and J ends lost 4 bases and 4 bases, in that order; junction bases with no gene match: 7. TCR beta sequencing was performed on blood CD8+ and CD4+ T cells. The patients serving as multiple sclerosis controls were treatment-naive. They had stable or active relapsing-remitting disease and fulfilled revised McDonald criteria. The CD8+ and CD4+ T cells were isolated magnetically using a negative isolation approach, whereas the TEMRA cells were enriched by FACS. Random hexamers were used to reverse transcribe roughly 0.45 to 1 ug of RNA. Amplification of TCR beta CDR3 was carried out by immunoSEQ multiplex PCR, which covered 54 Vbeta and 13 Jbeta segments. TCRdb independently ran MiXCR on the immunoSEQ multiplex PCR reads; one entry per CDR3 protein. Among about 280,000 distinct CDR3 sequences listed, around 83% were seen once.

The sequence came from a human donor with multiple sclerosis. The chain combines TRBV5-1 with TRBJ1-2; 7 bases are shared with TRBD1. The sequencing input was CD8+ T cells from PBMCs. DNA of the CDR3: TGCGCCAGCAGCAAGGACAAGGGGGCCTATGGCTACACCTTC. This sequence encodes CASSKDKGAYGYTF.